This T cell receptor beta chain was documented in a study of patients and donors after allogeneic stem cell transplantation. One entry per CDR3 protein, called by TCRdb with MiXCR from the RT-PCR reads. The repertoire consists of roughly 960,000 distinct CDR3 sequences, with roughly 18% occurring once and the leading ten covering 5.5% to 6.5%. Material for sequencing was blood, either unsorted or a sorted T cell fraction (not recorded which). This receptor was taken from a human donor who was either an allogeneic HSCT recipient or a stem cell or donor lymphocyte infusion donor (not recorded which). It is not recorded whose cells these are; they may come from a transplant donor.

The CDR3 region is CASSLLFRGGASKNIQYF. CDR3 in DNA: TGTGCCAGCAGTTTATTGTTTCGAGGGGGCGCGAGCAAAAACATTCAGTACTTC. The chain has TRBV6-2 or TRBV6-3 and TRBJ2-4; 7 bases line up with TRBD1. The V and J ends lost 4 bases and 3 bases, in that order; junction bases with no gene match: 15. The CDR3 length is 18 residues. Germline V gene data show CDR1 as MNHEY and CDR2 as SVGEGT.